This T cell receptor (beta chain) was sequenced for a study of blood T cell repertoires in COVID-19 (dated by TCRdb to 2020 to 2021). Broadly, across the study: The collaborator samples originated in the United States, Italy and Spain and spanned the acute and convalescent phases of COVID-19. A freely available public database, intended as a resource for researchers studying the immune response to SARS-CoV-2, is where the repertoires were released. Samples came from the ongoing ImmuneRACE study (first 160 participants) plus 1,254 subjects from 6 global collaborators. Deeply sampled blood TCRbeta repertoires from subjects exposed to, actively infected with, or recovered from COVID-19 were included in the dataset. The prospective study material was composed of cDNA or gDNA derived from T cells, B-cell-depleted T cells, or PBMCs. The sample metadata nearly always contained a de-identified subject ID, COVID-19 status, age in years and sex. Where HLA class I and class II types were available, the types were taken from metadata supplied by the sample provider, not from assay-based typing. The full study reports these points: Clinical and demographic metadata were provided uncurated, with the amount varying by source and participant.

As for this clone: Its antigen specificity is not known. Qualities for individual bases were not recorded, and no much larger clone is one base off.

The germline V gene (reference sequence) specifies LNHDA as CDR1 and SQIVND as CDR2. V and J are trimmed by 0 bases and 7 bases, and the gene matches miss 8 bases of the junction. The CDR3 starts with the cysteine, ends with the phenylalanine, and has 16 residues. The DNA shown is the 48-base CDR3, in frame from base 1. A second Seattle source provided samples from volunteer blood donors who had recovered from COVID-19. Whole blood was collected in K2EDTA tubes by collaborating institutions according to the institutions' own protocols. For TCRbeta analysis, collaborator samples were shipped as frozen whole blood, as isolated PBMCs, or as DNA extracted from either sample type. TCRbeta CDR3 regions were amplified from genomic DNA using the immunoSEQ Assay, a bias-controlled multiplex PCR. The original pipeline was this. The number of nucleated cells in each sample was estimated by amplification of reference gene primers within the assay. To quantify the absolute abundance of each unique TCRbeta CDR3 rearrangement, sequence reads were collapsed and filtered. For each sample, productive Simpson clonality was calculated by taking the square root of Simpson's diversity index across productive rearrangements. The source is immuneACCESS, and TCRdb retained only in-frame sequences with V and J called. Part of the clones is not carried over; for the studies checked, unresolved V genes explain less than half of this, and the remainder is unexplained. The V and J calls and clone size are taken from that table; D and trimming were inferred from the DNA. The sample table records about 210,000 clones; approximately 80% of these occur just once. The top ten hold over 2% of the sample.

This sequence originates from a man aged 40-49 years who had recovered from COVID-19. Sequenced: peripheral blood. The chain is assembled from TRBV19 and TRBJ1-1, and TRBD1 matches 10 of the central bases. The DNA sequence is TGTGCCAGTAGTATAGATCGGGACAGGGGATCGGTTGAAGCTTTCTTT. Protein translation: CASSIDRDRGSVEAFF.